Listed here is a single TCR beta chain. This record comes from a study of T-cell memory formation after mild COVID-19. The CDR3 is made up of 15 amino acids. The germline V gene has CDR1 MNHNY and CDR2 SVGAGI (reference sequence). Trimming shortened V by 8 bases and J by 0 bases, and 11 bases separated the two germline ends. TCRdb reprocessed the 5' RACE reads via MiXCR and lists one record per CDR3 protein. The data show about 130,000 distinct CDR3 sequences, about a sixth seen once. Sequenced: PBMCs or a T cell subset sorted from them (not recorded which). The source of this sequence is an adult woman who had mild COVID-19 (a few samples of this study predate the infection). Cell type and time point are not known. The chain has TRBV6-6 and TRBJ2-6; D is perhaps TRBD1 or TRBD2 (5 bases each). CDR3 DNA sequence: TGTGCCAGCGGGGACGCCCTCTCTGGGGCCAACGTCCTGACTTTC. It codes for CASGDALSGANVLTF.